Below are 21 T cell receptor beta chains sequenced from a single sample in a study of blood T cells in healthy people across ages. The authors ran a second PCR of 7 to 11 cycles using a sample-barcoded 5' primer and a J-beta primer mix. TCRdb re-called the 5' RACE reads through MiXCR, storing one row per CDR3 protein. The repertoire holds 1,800,000 or so distinct CDR3 sequences, with about two fifths as singletons. The specimen was blood. Receptors originate from a human donor in good health.

The chain couples TRBV7-2 to TRBJ1-2; D gene uncertain. Germline-derived CDR1 and CDR2 are SGHTA and FQGNSA. The CDR3 runs 14 residues. Trimming took 4 bases from V and 0 from J, leaving 9 bases between them. The CDR3 nucleotides are TGTGCCAGCAGCTCCTTGGGTCCTAACTATGGCTACACCTTC. This encodes CASSSLGPNYGYTF.

This clonotype was seen only a few times. The V gene is TRBV19, the J gene TRBJ2-1; no clear D gene. Deletions cut 1 base from V and 7 bases from J, with 14 bases between. CDR3 length: 15 residues. Per germline, CDR1 LNHDA and CDR2 SQIVND (reference sequence). The CDR3 here is CASSIAPNPGNEQFF. CDR3 nucleotides: TGTGCCAGTAGTATAGCCCCGAACCCCGGGAATGAGCAGTTCTTC.

CDR3 in amino acids: CSADSSGRGTDTQYF. The CDR3 DNA follows: TGCAGTGCTGACAGTTCGGGGCGGGGCACAGATACGCAGTATTTT. This chain uses TRBV20-1 with TRBJ2-3; D may be TRBD1 or TRBD2 (5 bases each). Trimming pared 5 bases from V and 1 base from J, leaving 16 bases between. The CDR3 totals 15 residues. Per germline, CDR1 DFQATT and CDR2 SNEGSKA (reference sequence).

The gene calls are TRBV20-1 and TRBJ2-7, with 7 bases identical to TRBD1. Germline V gene lookup returns CDR1 DFQATT and CDR2 SNEGSKA (reference sequence). The CDR3 runs to 14 residues. Losses at the gene ends were 6 bases for V and 3 bases for J; bases not matched to a gene: 11. The CDR3 sequence is CSAGNRGSSYEQYF. CDR3 DNA: TGCAGTGCGGGCAACAGGGGATCAAGCTACGAGCAGTACTTC.

There are a few counts of this clonotype. CDR3 DNA: TGTGCCAGCAGCTCCTACAATGAAAAACTGTTTTTT. Translating gives CASSSYNEKLFF. The V call is TRBV7-6, the J call TRBJ1-4, with unresolved D. This CDR3 is 12 amino acids long. CDR1 and CDR2 from the germline V gene are SGHVS and FNYEAQ. Trimming shortened V by 4 bases and J by 5 bases, and 5 bases separated the two germline ends. The full variable domain, its missing parts supplied by reference TRBV7-6 and TRBJ1-4, is GAGVSQSPRYKVTKRGQDVALRCDPISGHVSLYWYRQALGQGPEFLTYFNYEAQQDKSGLPNDRFSAERPEGSISTLTIQRTEQRDSAMYRCASSSYNEKLFFGSGTQLSVL.

This chain connects TRBV9 to TRBJ2-5, with 8 bases matching TRBD2. J was trimmed by 4 bases and V by 4 bases; bases with no gene match: 12. CDR1 is SGDLS and CDR2 is YYNGEE in the germline V gene. CDR3 size: 16 residues. As DNA, the CDR3 is TGTGCCAGCAGCTTATCGCCCGGGGGGGAGGGAGAGACCCAGTACTTC. Its protein is CASSLSPGGEGETQYF.

In its sample, this clonotype was seen a few times. The chain couples TRBV6-5 to TRBJ2-4; D unclear. The assigned J gene may be wrong: the sequence end matches TRBJ2-7 better. The germline V gene has CDR1 MNHEY and CDR2 SVGAGI. There are 11 residues in the CDR3. CDR3 sequence (DNA): TGTGCCAGCAGTAGGGCGGACGAGCAGTACTTC. It encodes CASSRADEQYF.

This chain connects TRBV30 to TRBJ1-5; D remains unclear. Germline loops: CDR1 GTSNPN, CDR2 SVGIG (reference sequence). The length of the CDR3 is 14 residues. V gave up 2 bases and J gave up 3 bases, with 11 bases separating them. In DNA, the CDR3 is TGTGCCTGGAGTCGAGCCACTTACAATCAGCCCCAGCATTTT. It is translated as CAWSRATYNQPQHF.

This clonotype was found a few times. The gene calls are TRBV4-2 and TRBJ2-5, with no clear D. Deletions cut 4 bases from V and 2 bases from J, with 14 bases between. Per germline, CDR1 LGHNA and CDR2 YNFKEQ. CDR3 size: 15 residues. The CDR3: CASSRSAADQETQYF. The CDR3 bases are TGTGCCAGCAGCCGAAGCGCAGCAGATCAAGAGACCCAGTACTTC.

The chain joins TRBV27 to TRBJ1-1; 9 nucleotides align to TRBD1. V shed 5 bases, J shed 6 bases, and the junction held 13 bases outside the gene matches. Germline CDR1 is MNHEY and CDR2 is SMNVEV (reference sequence). The CDR3 loop spans 16 amino acids. The CDR3 sequence: CASSESLGQGIAEAFF. Written as DNA, the CDR3 is TGTGCCAGCAGTGAAAGCCTGGGACAGGGAATCGCTGAAGCTTTCTTT.

This clonotype was seen a handful of times. V gene TRBV29-1 combines with J gene TRBJ1-1; D may be TRBD1 (6 bases). The V end was cut by 7 bases, the J end by 1 base, with 13 bases between. This CDR3 has 13 residues. Germline V gene sequence: CDR1 SQVTM, CDR2 ANQGSEA. For the CDR3, the DNA is TGCAGCGGCCAGGGGCAGACGAACACTGAAGCTTTCTTT. This codes for CSGQGQTNTEAFF.

Only a few counts were recorded for this clonotype. A much larger clone lies one base from this, so it may be a read error. The chain uses TRBV4-2 and TRBJ2-1; D gene unclear. This CDR3 spans 15 amino acids. V was pared by 5 bases and J by 0 bases, with 11 bases between. CDR1 LGHNA and CDR2 YNFKEQ come from the germline V gene. The CDR3 sequence: CASSSTVSSYNEQFF. The CDR3 DNA follows: TGTGCCAGCAGCTCTACAGTGAGCTCCTACAATGAGCAGTTCTTC.

The CDR3, as DNA: TGTGCCAGCAGCGTTGACAGCTATGGAGGCTACACCTTC. This translates into CASSVDSYGGYTF. V usage is TRBV9 and J usage is TRBJ1-2, with D tentatively TRBD1 (5 bases). Between the trimmed V and J ends, which lost 2 bases and 8 bases, there was a span of 13 bases. Germline CDR1 is SGDLS and CDR2 is YYNGEE. The CDR3 has 13 residues.

V gene TRBV20-1 combines with J gene TRBJ2-7, with D uncertain. V was cut by 4 bases and J by 0 bases, with 10 bases left in between. The CDR3 has 13 residues. The germline V gene encodes CDR1 DFQATT and CDR2 SNEGSKA (reference sequence). Written as DNA, the CDR3 is TGCAGTGCTAAGGGTCTCGCCTCCTACGAGCAGTACTTC. This sequence encodes CSAKGLASYEQYF.

This clonotype was picked up a small number of times. The chain joins TRBV11-1 to TRBJ2-1; no clear D. Trimming removed 5 bases at V and 0 bases at J, with 14 bases between. The CDR3 is made up of 16 amino acids. The germline V gene encodes CDR1 SGHAT and CDR2 FQDESV (reference sequence). CDR3 loop: CASSPDGVPSYNEQFF. In DNA form, the CDR3 reads TGTGCCAGCAGCCCGGATGGGGTTCCCTCCTACAATGAGCAGTTCTTC.

The rearrangement links TRBV5-1 to TRBJ2-4; D possibly corresponds to TRBD2 (5 bases). This CDR3 is 15 amino acids long. V was shortened by 4 bases and J by 6 bases, with 17 bases between the two germline ends. The germline V gene has CDR1 SGHRS and CDR2 YFSETQ. Written as DNA, the CDR3 is TGCGCCAGCAGCCCGTCAAGACCGGCGGGAAACATTCAGTACTTC. Translating gives CASSPSRPAGNIQYF.

The rearrangement uses TRBV11-2 and TRBJ2-3; D gene uncertain. V lost 3 bases to trimming and J lost 7 bases, with 14 bases between them. CDR1 and CDR2 (germline): SGHAT, FQNNGV. The CDR3 has 14 residues. This CDR3 is CASSFGPSSHTQYF. CDR3 in DNA: TGTGCCAGCAGCTTTGGGCCGAGTTCACATACGCAGTATTTT.

CDR3 sequence (DNA): TGTGCCGCCCGAGGACACATCCAGGGGAGCAATCAGCCCCAGCATTTT. The encoded protein is CAARGHIQGSNQPQHF. The rearrangement uses TRBV28 and TRBJ1-5; tentatively, D is TRBD1 (6 bases). CDR3 length equals 16 residues. CDR1 is MDHEN, CDR2 SYDVKM, per germline. V was cut by 11 bases and J by 1 base, with 21 bases left in between. The full variable domain, in which reference TRBV28 and TRBJ1-5 provide the parts outside the CDR3, is DVKVTQSSRYLVKRTGEKVFLECVQDMDHENMFWYRQDPGLGLRLIYFSYDVKMKEKGDIPEGYSVSREKKERFSLILESASTNQTSMYLCAARGHIQGSNQPQHFGDGTRLSIL.

The chain has TRBV7-2 and TRBJ2-5, with 11 bases matching TRBD2. CDR1 SGHTA and CDR2 FQGNSA come from the germline V gene. Trimming removed 3 bases from V and 8 bases from J; junction bases left unmatched: 5. There are 14 residues in the CDR3. In DNA, the CDR3 is TGTGCCAGCAGCTTTCCGGGGACTAGCGGCACCCAGTACTTC. Encoded protein: CASSFPGTSGTQYF.

In its sample, this clonotype was seen once. The V call is TRBV15, the J call TRBJ2-7; 9 bases fit TRBD1. This CDR3 is built from 14 residues. V lost 8 bases and J lost 2; bases outside the gene matches: 7. In germline, CDR1 is LNHNV, CDR2 YYDKDF (reference sequence). The CDR3 region is CATRDREEAYEQYF. CDR3 bases: TGTGCCACCCGGGACAGGGAAGAGGCCTACGAGCAGTACTTC.

The rearrangement joins TRBV21-1 to TRBJ1-1. TRBV21-1 is shown as a pseudogene. The CDR3 consists of 14 residues. The CDR3 DNA reads as TGTGCCAGCAGCGCCTTCAAGCGACACACTGAAGCTTTCTTT. Encoded protein: CASSAFKRHTEAFF.